This T cell receptor (beta chain) was found in a study of cytotoxic CD8 clonotypes in ibrutinib-treated CLL. As for the study in general: The authors obtained response samples at a median of about eleven months of treatment, range 6 to 36.

Some clones are missing from TCRdb's copy, which holds only in-frame ones; the method was immunoSEQ multiplex PCR. The top ten hold 22% of the sample, which has approximately 10,000 clones, around 80% seen once. V was cut by 11 bases and J by 0 bases, with 17 bases left in between. Germline V gene sequence: CDR1 ENHRY, CDR2 SYGVKD. CDR3 length equals 15 residues. The sequence derives from a human donor with chronic lymphocytic leukemia. Sequenced material: PBMCs, taken at disease progression, from a patient treated with ibrutinib. The chain has TRBV10-3 and TRBJ2-4, with D perhaps TRBD1 or TRBD2 (6 bases each). CDR3 DNA: TGTGCCTCCGCAGGGGAGGAGTTAGCCAAAAACATTCAGTACTTC. Protein product: CASAGEELAKNIQYF.